This entry lists 20 T cell receptor beta chains sequenced from one sample in a study of shared clonotypes between healthy human individuals. Using immunoSEQ multiplex PCR, the repertoire was profiled, and TCRdb retains in-frame clones only, with some absent. The sample has 400,000 to 500,000 clones; around 80% are singletons. The sample taken for sequencing was PBMCs. The receptors were sampled from a woman between 40 and 55 years old in good health. Some clones in this sample may be carry-over from other donors' samples.

The chain uses TRBV29-1 and TRBJ2-5, with TRBD2 identical over 14 bases. Germline-derived CDR1 and CDR2 are SQVTM and ANQGSEA. With 4 bases clipped from V and 1 base from J, the junction kept 2 bases outside the gene matches. This CDR3 comprises 15 residues. Written as DNA, the CDR3 is TGCAGCGTTGGGGGGACTAGCGGGAGCCAAGAGACCCAGTACTTC. Residues: CSVGGTSGSQETQYF.

The chain links TRBV7-2 to TRBJ2-5, with 8 bases identical to TRBD2. J was trimmed by 5 bases and V by 5 bases; bases with no gene match: 13. Germline assignment: CDR1 SGHTA and CDR2 FQGNSA. The CDR3 is made up of 16 amino acids. The CDR3 sequence is CASSRSIAGPAETQYF. The CDR3 DNA sequence: TGTGCCAGCAGCAGAAGTATAGCGGGGCCGGCCGAGACCCAGTACTTC.

J is TRBJ1-1 and V is TRBV2; weak D call: TRBD1 (5 bases). The ends were cut back, 6 bases at V and 3 bases at J, with 14 bases in the middle. Germline CDR1 SNHLY, CDR2 FYNNEI. This CDR3 has 14 amino acids. The CDR3 region has the DNA TGTGCCAGCAGACTCAGGGTGGGGGACACTGAAGCTTTCTTT. It is translated as CASRLRVGDTEAFF.

The rearrangement links TRBV7-3 to TRBJ2-3, with D possibly TRBD1 on 6 matching bases. Germline-derived CDR1 and CDR2 are SGHTA and FQGTGA. CDR3 size: 15 residues. V lost 2 bases, J lost 4 bases, and 13 bases lay in between. This CDR3 is CASSLQQGNADTQYF. DNA for the CDR3: TGTGCCAGCAGCTTACAACAGGGTAATGCAGATACGCAGTATTTT. The variable domain in full, with the rest retrieved from reference TRBV7-3 and TRBJ2-3, is GAGVSQTPSNKVTEKGKYVELRCDPISGHTALYWYRQSLGQGPEFLIYFQGTGAADDSGLPNDRFFAVRPEGSVSTLKIQRTERGDSAVYLCASSLQQGNADTQYFGPGTRLTVL.

This chain uses TRBV7-2 with TRBJ2-7; perhaps D is TRBD1 or TRBD2 (5 bases each). CDR1 is SGHTA and CDR2 is FQGNSA in the germline V gene. V gave up 5 bases and J gave up 2 bases, with 16 bases separating them. The CDR3 is made up of 15 amino acids. The CDR3 region is CASSPKGEFTYEQYF. The DNA for the CDR3 is TGTGCCAGCAGCCCGAAAGGGGAGTTCACCTACGAGCAGTACTTC.

In this sample, this clone turned up many times. The J gene is TRBJ2-1, the V gene TRBV6-1; TRBD1 agrees at 9 bases. Germline CDR1 and CDR2: MNHNS and SASEGT. CDR3 length: 15 residues. With 2 bases clipped from V and 3 bases from J, the junction kept 2 bases outside the gene matches. CDR3 protein: CASSEQGQGYNEQFF. CDR3 DNA: TGTGCCAGCAGTGAACAGGGACAGGGCTACAATGAGCAGTTCTTC.

This clone appeared a few times. The V gene is TRBV10-3, the J gene TRBJ2-1; D perhaps matches TRBD2 (5 bases). V was cut by 0 bases and J by 9 bases, with 15 bases left in between. This CDR3 contains 15 residues. Germline V gives CDR1 ENHRY, CDR2 SYGVKD. The CDR3 sequence is CAISESWASPGEQFF. The CDR3 DNA is TGTGCCATCAGTGAGTCATGGGCTAGCCCTGGTGAGCAGTTCTTC.

V gene TRBV7-6 combines with J gene TRBJ2-5; D is unclear. V was trimmed by 5 bases and J by 2 bases, leaving 3 bases between them. CDR1 and CDR2 from the germline V gene are SGHVS and FNYEAQ. The CDR3 runs to 11 residues. The CDR3 sequence is CASSQQETQYF. The CDR3 DNA follows: TGTGCCAGCAGCCAACAAGAGACCCAGTACTTC.

A few counts support this clone. The chain combines TRBV2 with TRBJ1-3, with D possibly being TRBD1 (5 bases). This CDR3 is built from 14 residues. CDR1 and CDR2 (germline): SNHLY, FYNNEI. Trimming removed 4 bases at V and 3 bases at J, with 10 bases between. CDR3 sequence: CASSASGVGNTIYF. As DNA, the CDR3 is TGTGCCAGCAGTGCCTCGGGGGTTGGAAACACCATATATTTT.

The genes are TRBV18 and TRBJ1-1; D perhaps matches TRBD1 (5 bases). The CDR3 is made up of 14 amino acids. Germline assignment: CDR1 KGHSH and CDR2 LQKENI. Trimming removed 3 bases from V and 4 bases from J, with 12 bases in between. The CDR3 DNA reads as TGTGCCAGCTCACCGGCCAGGGAGGGCACTGAAGCTTTCTTT. It is translated as CASSPAREGTEAFF. Full variable domain (missing parts from reference TRBV18 and TRBJ1-1): NAGVMQNPRHLVRRRGQEARLRCSPMKGHSHVYWYRQLPEEGLKFMVYLQKENIIDESGMPKERFSAEFPKEGPSILRIQQVVRGDSAAYFCASSPAREGTEAFFGQGTRLTVV.

This rearrangement joins TRBV2 to TRBJ2-5, with D tentatively TRBD1 (6 bases). Germline lookup yields CDR1 SNHLY and CDR2 FYNNEI. V was trimmed by 7 bases and J by 5 bases, leaving 14 bases between them. This CDR3 spans 13 amino acids. The CDR3 region has the DNA TGTGCCAGCAATTCAGGGGTGGTGGAGACCCAGTACTTC. Translated, it gives CASNSGVVETQYF.

This rearrangement joins TRBV7-9 to TRBJ2-3; 9 bases align to TRBD2. V gave up 5 bases and J gave up 3 bases; unmatched junction bases: 3. Germline-derived CDR1 and CDR2 are SEHNR and FQNEAQ (reference sequence). This CDR3 comprises 14 residues. CDR3 DNA: TGTGCCAGCAGCCGGACTAGCGTTACAGATACGCAGTATTTT. Translation: CASSRTSVTDTQYF.

This clone was counted a single time. The same CDR3 also results from other DNA sequences found in this sample. The J gene is TRBJ1-2, the V gene TRBV5-1; possibly TRBD1 for D (6 bases). Germline loops: CDR1 SGHRS, CDR2 YFSETQ. The V and J ends lost 3 bases and 4 bases respectively, with 16 bases between them. The CDR3 is 15 residues long. In DNA, the CDR3 is TGCGCCAGCAGCTCCGGCGGACAGTCGGGCTATGGCTACACCTTC. Translating it yields CASSSGGQSGYGYTF.

The genes are TRBV15 and TRBJ2-1; either TRBD1 or TRBD2 may fit D (5 bases each). The CDR3 spans 15 residues. Trimming removed 0 bases from V and 7 bases from J, with 13 bases in between. Germline lookup yields CDR1 LNHNV and CDR2 YYDKDF (reference sequence). The CDR3 DNA sequence: TGTGCCACCAGCAGAGACCCAGGGACGGGGAATGAGCAGTTCTTC. This translates into CATSRDPGTGNEQFF.

V gene TRBV28 combines with J gene TRBJ2-7; the D gene is possibly TRBD1 (5 bases). The CDR3 covers 17 residues. V was trimmed by 5 bases and J by 2 bases, leaving 22 bases between them. Germline assignment: CDR1 MDHEN and CDR2 SYDVKM. CDR3 protein: CASSPPPRAPGAYEQYF. The DNA of the CDR3 is TGTGCCAGCAGTCCTCCCCCCAGGGCCCCTGGCGCCTACGAGCAGTACTTC. Using reference TRBV28 and TRBJ2-7 for the parts outside the CDR3, the full variable domain is DVKVTQSSRYLVKRTGEKVFLECVQDMDHENMFWYRQDPGLGLRLIYFSYDVKMKEKGDIPEGYSVSREKKERFSLILESASTNQTSMYLCASSPPPRAPGAYEQYFGPGTRLTVT.

The rearrangement uses TRBV19 and TRBJ2-1; D is possibly TRBD1 (6 bases). V lost 10 bases, J lost 5 bases, and 15 bases lay in between. The CDR3 loop spans 13 amino acids. In germline, CDR1 is LNHDA, CDR2 SQIVND (reference sequence). The CDR3, as DNA: TGTGCCATATCCGAAACAGGGAACAATGAGCAGTTCTTC. It translates to CAISETGNNEQFF.

The chain is built from TRBV5-1 and TRBJ2-6; 7 nucleotides line up with TRBD2. Germline V gene data show CDR1 as SGHRS and CDR2 as YFSETQ. The CDR3 runs 15 residues. The V gene end was trimmed by 5 bases and the J gene end by 3 bases; junction bases not matched to a gene: 5. The CDR3 sequence is CASSNTGGGANVLTF. Written as DNA, the CDR3 is TGCGCCAGCAGTAACACGGGAGGTGGGGCCAACGTCCTGACTTTC.

This clone has only a few counts. The chain employs TRBV5-1 and TRBJ2-2, with 8 bases fitting TRBD2. The ends lost 0 bases at V and 6 bases at J; junction bases unmatched: 4. The CDR3 has 15 residues. Germline V gives CDR1 SGHRS, CDR2 YFSETQ. Here the CDR3 DNA reads TGCGCCAGCAGCTTGGTAGCGGGAAAGGCCGGGGAGCTGTTTTTT. As protein: CASSLVAGKAGELFF.

The chain has TRBV4-1 and TRBJ1-1; D gene ambiguous. The CDR3 covers 16 residues. V was cut by 1 base and J by 4 bases, with 16 bases left in between. Germline loops: CDR1 MGHRA, CDR2 YSYEKL. The CDR3 here is CASSQGPMNPGTEAFF. The CDR3 region has the DNA TGCGCCAGCAGCCAAGGCCCCATGAATCCGGGCACTGAAGCTTTCTTT.

This rearrangement joins TRBV28 to TRBJ1-5, with D unclear. Trimming took 3 bases from V and 2 from J, leaving 11 bases between them. Per the germline V gene, CDR1 is MDHEN and CDR2 is SYDVKM. The CDR3 is 15 residues long. CDR3: CASSFGSAGNQPQHF. The DNA of the CDR3 is TGTGCCAGCAGTTTCGGTTCCGCGGGCAATCAGCCCCAGCATTTT.